This T cell receptor beta chain was recovered during a study of cytomegalovirus exposure and HLA in healthy donors. The length of the CDR3 is 15 residues. Germline V gene lookup returns CDR1 MNHNY and CDR2 SVGAGI (reference sequence). With V trimmed by 0 bases and J by 4 bases, 3 bases remained unmatched. PCR amplification relied on 60 Vbeta primers (plus 13 Jbeta primers). Method: immunoSEQ multiplex PCR; TCRdb's copy keeps in-frame clones and lacks some. The sample records some 140,000 clones, approximately 80% being singletons. The clonotype was recovered from a young man in good health and CMV-seronegative. The gene calls are TRBV6-6 and TRBJ1-2; 9 nucleotides match TRBD1. The sequencing input was PBMCs. CDR3 region: CASSYSGQGTYGYTF. CDR3 bases: TGTGCCAGCAGTTACTCTGGACAGGGGACCTATGGCTACACCTTC.